This T cell receptor beta chain was sequenced during a study of T-cell memory formation after mild COVID-19. For the study at large: Clusters were largely donor specific. Findings and limits, study-wide: Contracting CD4+ clones sat mainly in CM and EM; CD8+ in EMRA.

The table lists this clonotype with a few counts. Its antigen remains unknown. TCRdb re-called the 5' RACE reads with MiXCR, one entry per CDR3 protein. Of over 70,000 distinct CDR3 sequences detected, about 13% appear once; the ten largest clones hold 27%. The CDR3 is 14 residues long. Germline V gene data show CDR1 as MNHEY and CDR2 as SVGAGI. V lost 2 bases to trimming and J lost 5 bases; unmatched junction nucleotides: 5. The chain uses TRBV6-5 and TRBJ2-7, with 8 bases fitting TRBD1. This receptor was taken from an adult woman who had mild COVID-19 (a few samples of this study predate the infection). Cell type and time point are not known. The sequencing input was PBMCs or a T cell subset sorted from them (not recorded which). The CDR3, as DNA: TGTGCCAGCAGTTACAGTCAGGGGGCAAACGAGCAGTACTTC. Translating gives CASSYSQGANEQYF.